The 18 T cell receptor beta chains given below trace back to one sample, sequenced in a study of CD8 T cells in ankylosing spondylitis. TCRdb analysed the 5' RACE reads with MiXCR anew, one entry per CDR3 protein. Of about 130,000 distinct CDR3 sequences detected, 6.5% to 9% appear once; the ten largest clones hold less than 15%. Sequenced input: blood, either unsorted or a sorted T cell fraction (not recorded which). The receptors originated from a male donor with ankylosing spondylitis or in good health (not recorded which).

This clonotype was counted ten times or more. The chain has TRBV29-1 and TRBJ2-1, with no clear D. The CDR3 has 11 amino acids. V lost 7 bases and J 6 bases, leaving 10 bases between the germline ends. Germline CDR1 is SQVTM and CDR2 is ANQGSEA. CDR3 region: CSAPIGNEQFF. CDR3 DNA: TGCAGCGCACCCATTGGCAATGAGCAGTTCTTC.

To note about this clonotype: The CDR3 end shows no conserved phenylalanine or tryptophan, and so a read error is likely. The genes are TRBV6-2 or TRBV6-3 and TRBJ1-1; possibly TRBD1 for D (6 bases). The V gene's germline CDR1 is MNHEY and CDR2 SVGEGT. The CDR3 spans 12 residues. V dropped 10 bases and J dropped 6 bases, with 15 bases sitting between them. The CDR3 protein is CAIGRGIAEAFL. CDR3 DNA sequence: TGTGCCATCGGAAGGGGGATCGCTGAAGCTTTCCTT.

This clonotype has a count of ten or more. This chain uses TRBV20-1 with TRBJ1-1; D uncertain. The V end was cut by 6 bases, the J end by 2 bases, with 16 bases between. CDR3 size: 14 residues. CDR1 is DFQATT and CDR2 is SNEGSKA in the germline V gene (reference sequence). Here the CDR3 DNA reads TGCAGTGCCGACCCGGGCAGGCAAAACACTGAAGCTTTCTTT. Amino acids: CSADPGRQNTEAFF.

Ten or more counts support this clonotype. The CDR3 DNA follows: TGCGCCAGCAGCCCCTCTAGCGGCTCCTACAATGAGCAGTTCTTC. Translation gives CASSPSSGSYNEQFF. The gene calls are TRBV5-1 and TRBJ2-1; the match to TRBD2 covers 7 bases. The trim removed 4 bases at V and 0 bases at J, leaving 4 bases unmatched. CDR3 length: 15 residues. Germline CDR1 reads SGHRS; CDR2 reads YFSETQ.

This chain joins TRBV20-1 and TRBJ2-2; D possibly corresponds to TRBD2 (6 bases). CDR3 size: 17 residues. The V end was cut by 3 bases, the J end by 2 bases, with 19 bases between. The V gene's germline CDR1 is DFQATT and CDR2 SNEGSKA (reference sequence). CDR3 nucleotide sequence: TGCAGTGCTAGCCCGCGGGGAGCGGTGATAAACACCGGGGAGCTGTTTTTT. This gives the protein CSASPRGAVINTGELFF.

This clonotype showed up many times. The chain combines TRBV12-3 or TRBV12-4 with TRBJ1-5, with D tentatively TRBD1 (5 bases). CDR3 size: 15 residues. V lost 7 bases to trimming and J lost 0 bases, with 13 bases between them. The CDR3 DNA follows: TGTGCCAGCACTGCCGACAGAAATAGCAATCAGCCCCAGCATTTT. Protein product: CASTADRNSNQPQHF.

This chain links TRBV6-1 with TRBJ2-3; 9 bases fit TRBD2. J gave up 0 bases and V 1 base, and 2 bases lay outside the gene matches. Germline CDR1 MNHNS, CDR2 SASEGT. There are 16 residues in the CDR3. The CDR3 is CASSEVSGGSTDTQYF. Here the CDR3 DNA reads TGTGCCAGCAGTGAAGTTAGCGGGGGTAGCACAGATACGCAGTATTTT.

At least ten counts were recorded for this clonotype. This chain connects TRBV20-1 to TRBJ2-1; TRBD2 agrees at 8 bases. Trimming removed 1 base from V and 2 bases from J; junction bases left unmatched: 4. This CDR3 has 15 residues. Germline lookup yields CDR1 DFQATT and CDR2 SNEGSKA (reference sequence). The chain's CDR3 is CSARAAGAPYNEQFF. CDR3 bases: TGCAGTGCTAGAGCAGCGGGAGCCCCCTACAATGAGCAGTTCTTC.

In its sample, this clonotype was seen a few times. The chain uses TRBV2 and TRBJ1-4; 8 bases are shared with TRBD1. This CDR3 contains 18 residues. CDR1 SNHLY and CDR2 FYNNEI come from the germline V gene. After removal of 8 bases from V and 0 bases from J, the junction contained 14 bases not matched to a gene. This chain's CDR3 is CASGRDRRFDATNEKLFF. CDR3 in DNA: TGTGCCAGCGGGCGGGACAGGAGGTTCGATGCAACTAATGAAAAACTGTTTTTT.

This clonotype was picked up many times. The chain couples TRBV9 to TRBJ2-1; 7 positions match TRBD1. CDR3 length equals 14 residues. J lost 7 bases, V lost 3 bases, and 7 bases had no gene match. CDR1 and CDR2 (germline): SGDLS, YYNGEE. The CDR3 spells CASSETGSGNEQFF. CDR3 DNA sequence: TGTGCCAGCAGCGAGACAGGGTCGGGGAATGAGCAGTTCTTC. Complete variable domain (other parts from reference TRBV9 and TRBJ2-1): DSGVTQTPKHLITATGQRVTLRCSPRSGDLSVYWYQQSLDQGLQFLIQYYNGEERAKGNILERFSAQQFPDLHSELNLSSLELGDSALYFCASSETGSGNEQFFGPGTRLTVL.

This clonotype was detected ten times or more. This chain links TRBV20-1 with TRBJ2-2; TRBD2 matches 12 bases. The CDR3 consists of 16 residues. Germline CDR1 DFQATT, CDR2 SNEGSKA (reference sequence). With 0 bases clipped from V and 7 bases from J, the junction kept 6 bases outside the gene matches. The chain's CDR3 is CSARDATSGRNGELFF. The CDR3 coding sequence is TGCAGTGCTAGAGATGCGACTAGCGGGAGAAACGGGGAGCTGTTTTTT.

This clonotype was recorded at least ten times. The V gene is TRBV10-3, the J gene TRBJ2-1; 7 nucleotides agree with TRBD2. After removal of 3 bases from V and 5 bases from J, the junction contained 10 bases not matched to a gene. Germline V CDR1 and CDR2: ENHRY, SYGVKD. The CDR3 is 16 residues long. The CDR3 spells CAISDGRLAADNEQFF. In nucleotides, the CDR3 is TGTGCCATCAGTGACGGGCGGCTAGCGGCGGACAATGAGCAGTTCTTC.

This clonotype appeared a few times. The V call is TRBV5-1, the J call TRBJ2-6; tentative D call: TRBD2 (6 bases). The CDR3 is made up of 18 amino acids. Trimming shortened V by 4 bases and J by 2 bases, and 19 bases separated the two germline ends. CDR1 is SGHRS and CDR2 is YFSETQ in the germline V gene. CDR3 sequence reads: CASSPAGLTSPGANVLTF. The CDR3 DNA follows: TGCGCCAGCAGCCCCGCGGGACTGACCTCTCCTGGGGCCAACGTCCTGACTTTC.

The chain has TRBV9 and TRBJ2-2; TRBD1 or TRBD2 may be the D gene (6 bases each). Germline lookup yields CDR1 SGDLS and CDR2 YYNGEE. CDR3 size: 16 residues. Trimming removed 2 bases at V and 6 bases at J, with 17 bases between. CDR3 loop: CASSVSPGGPPGELFF. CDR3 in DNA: TGTGCCAGCAGCGTTAGTCCCGGGGGCCCTCCCGGGGAGCTGTTTTTT.

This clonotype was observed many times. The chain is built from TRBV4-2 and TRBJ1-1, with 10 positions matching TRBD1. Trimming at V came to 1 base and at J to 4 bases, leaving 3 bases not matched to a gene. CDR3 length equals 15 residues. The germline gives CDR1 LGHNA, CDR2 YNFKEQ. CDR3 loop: CASSQVDRGPTEAFF. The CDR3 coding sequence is TGTGCCAGCAGCCAAGTCGACAGGGGGCCCACTGAAGCTTTCTTT.

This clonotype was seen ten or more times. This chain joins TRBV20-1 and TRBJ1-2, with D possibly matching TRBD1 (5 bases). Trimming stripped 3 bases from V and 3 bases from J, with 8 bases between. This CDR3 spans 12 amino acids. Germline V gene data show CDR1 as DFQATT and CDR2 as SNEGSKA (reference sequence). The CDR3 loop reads CSASRVDYGYTF. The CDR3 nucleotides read TGCAGTGCTAGCAGGGTAGACTATGGCTACACCTTC.

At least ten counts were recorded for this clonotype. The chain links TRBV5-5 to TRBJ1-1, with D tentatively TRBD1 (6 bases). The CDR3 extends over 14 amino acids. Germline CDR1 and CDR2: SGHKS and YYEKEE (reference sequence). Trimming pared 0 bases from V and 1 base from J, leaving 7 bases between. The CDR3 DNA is TGTGCCAGCAGCTTGGACAGGGCGAACACTGAAGCTTTCTTT. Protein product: CASSLDRANTEAFF. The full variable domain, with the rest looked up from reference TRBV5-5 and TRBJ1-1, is DAGVTQSPTHLIKTRGQQVTLRCSPISGHKSVSWYQQVLGQGPQFIFQYYEKEERGRGNFPDRFSARQFPNYSSELNVNALLLGDSALYLCASSLDRANTEAFFGQGTRLTVV.

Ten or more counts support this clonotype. CDR3 protein: CASKRESSGANVLTF. The CDR3 coding sequence is TGTGCCAGCAAGCGGGAGAGCTCTGGGGCCAACGTCCTGACTTTC. The chain has TRBV2 and TRBJ2-6; TRBD2 matches at 8 bases. The CDR3 covers 15 residues. Unmatched junction bases numbered 2, after V lost 7 bases and J lost 0 bases. CDR1 SNHLY and CDR2 FYNNEI come from the germline V gene. Looking up the rest from reference TRBV2 and TRBJ2-6 gives the full variable domain: EPEVTQTPSHQVTQMGQEVILRCVPISNHLYFYWYRQILGQKVEFLVSFYNNEISEKSEIFDDQFSVERPDGSNFTLKIRSTKLEDSAMYFCASKRESSGANVLTFGAGSRLTVL.